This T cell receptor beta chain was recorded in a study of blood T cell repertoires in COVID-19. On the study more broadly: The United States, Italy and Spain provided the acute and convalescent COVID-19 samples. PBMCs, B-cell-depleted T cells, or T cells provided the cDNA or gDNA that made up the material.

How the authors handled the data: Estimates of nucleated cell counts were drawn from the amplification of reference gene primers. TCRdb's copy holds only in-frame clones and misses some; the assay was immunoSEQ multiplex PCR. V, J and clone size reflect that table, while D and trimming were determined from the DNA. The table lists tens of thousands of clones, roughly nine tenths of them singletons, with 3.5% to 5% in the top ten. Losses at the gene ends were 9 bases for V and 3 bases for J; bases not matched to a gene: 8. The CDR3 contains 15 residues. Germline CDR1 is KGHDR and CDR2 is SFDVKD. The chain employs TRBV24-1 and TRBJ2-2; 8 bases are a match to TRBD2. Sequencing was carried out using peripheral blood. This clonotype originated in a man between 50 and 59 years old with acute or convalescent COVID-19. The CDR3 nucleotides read TGTGCCACCGCACGAGGAGCGGGGGACACCGGGGAGCTGTTTTTT. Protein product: CATARGAGDTGELFF.